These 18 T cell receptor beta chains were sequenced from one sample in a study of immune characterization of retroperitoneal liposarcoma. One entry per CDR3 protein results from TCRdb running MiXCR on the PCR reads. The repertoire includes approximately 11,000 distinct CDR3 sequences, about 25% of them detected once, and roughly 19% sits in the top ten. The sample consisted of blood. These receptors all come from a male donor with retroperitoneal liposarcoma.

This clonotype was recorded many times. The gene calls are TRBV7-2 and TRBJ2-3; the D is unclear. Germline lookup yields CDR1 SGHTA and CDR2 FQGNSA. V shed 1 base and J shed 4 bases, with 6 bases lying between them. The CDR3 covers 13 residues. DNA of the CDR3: TGTGCCAGCAGCTTAGAGAGCCCAGATACGCAGTATTTT. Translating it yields CASSLESPDTQYF.

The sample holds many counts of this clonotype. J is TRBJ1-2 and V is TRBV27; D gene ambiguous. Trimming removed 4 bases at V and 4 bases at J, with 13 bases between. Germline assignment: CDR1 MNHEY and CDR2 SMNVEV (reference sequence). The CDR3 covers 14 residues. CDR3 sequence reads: CASSSSLGGYGYTF. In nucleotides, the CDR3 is TGTGCCAGCAGTTCTAGCCTGGGCGGCTATGGCTACACCTTC.

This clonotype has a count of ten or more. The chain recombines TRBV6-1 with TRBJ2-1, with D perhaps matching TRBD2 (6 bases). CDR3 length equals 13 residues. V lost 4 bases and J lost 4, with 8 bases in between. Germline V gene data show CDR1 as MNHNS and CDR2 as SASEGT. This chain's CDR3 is CASSGLEYNEQFF. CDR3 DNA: TGTGCCAGCAGTGGACTAGAGTACAATGAGCAGTTCTTC.

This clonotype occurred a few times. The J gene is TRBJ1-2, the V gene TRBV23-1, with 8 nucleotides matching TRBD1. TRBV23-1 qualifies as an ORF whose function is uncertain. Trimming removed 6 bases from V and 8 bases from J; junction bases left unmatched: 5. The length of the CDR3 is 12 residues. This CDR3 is CASSGQGGGYTF. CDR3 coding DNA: TGCGCCAGCAGCGGACAGGGCGGAGGCTACACCTTC.

CDR3 protein: CASSSGANTGELFF. The CDR3 coding sequence is TGTGCCAGCAGCTCCGGAGCGAACACCGGGGAGCTGTTTTTT. This chain connects TRBV7-2 to TRBJ2-2, with no clear D. Germline V gene sequence: CDR1 SGHTA, CDR2 FQGNSA. The V end was cut by 4 bases, the J end by 0 bases, with 6 bases between. This CDR3 region has 14 residues.

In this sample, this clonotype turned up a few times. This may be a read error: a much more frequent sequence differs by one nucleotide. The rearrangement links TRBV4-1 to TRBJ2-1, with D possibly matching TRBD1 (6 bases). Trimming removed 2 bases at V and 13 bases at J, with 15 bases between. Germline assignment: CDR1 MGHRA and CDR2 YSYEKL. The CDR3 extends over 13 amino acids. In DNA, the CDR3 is TGCGCCAGCAGCCAACCGGGACAAGAGACCCAGTTCTTC. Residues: CASSQPGQETQFF.

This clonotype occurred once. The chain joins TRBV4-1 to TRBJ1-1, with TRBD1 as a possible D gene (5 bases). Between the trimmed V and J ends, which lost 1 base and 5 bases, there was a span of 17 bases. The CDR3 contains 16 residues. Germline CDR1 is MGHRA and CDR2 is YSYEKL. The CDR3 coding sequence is TGCGCCAGCAGCCAAGTAAGCCAGGGTCTGAGGACTGAAGCTTTCTTT. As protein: CASSQVSQGLRTEAFF.

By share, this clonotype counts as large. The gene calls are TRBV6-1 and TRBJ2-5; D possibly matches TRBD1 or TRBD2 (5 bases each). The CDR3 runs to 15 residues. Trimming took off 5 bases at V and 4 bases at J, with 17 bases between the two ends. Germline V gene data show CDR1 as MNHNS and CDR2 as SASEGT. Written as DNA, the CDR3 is TGTGCCAGCAGTTATAGCCCCGGGACGGGAGAGACCCAGTACTTC. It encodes CASSYSPGTGETQYF.

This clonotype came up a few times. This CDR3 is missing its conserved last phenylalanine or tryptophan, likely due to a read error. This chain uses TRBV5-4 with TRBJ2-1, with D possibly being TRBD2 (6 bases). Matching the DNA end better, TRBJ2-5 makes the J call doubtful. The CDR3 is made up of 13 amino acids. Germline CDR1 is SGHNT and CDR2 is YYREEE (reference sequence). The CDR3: CASSGKSGETQYL. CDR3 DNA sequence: TGTGCCAGCAGCGGAAAAAGCGGGGAGACCCAGTACTTA.

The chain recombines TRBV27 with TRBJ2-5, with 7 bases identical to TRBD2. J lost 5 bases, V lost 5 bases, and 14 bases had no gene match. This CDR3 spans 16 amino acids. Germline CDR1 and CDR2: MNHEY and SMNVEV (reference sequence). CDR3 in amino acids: CASSLWGGPGGETQYF. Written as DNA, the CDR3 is TGTGCCAGCAGTCTCTGGGGTGGGCCCGGGGGGGAGACCCAGTACTTC.

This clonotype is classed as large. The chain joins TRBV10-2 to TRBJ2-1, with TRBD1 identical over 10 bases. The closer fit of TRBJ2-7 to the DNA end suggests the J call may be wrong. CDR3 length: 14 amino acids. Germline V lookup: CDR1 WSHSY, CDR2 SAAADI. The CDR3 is CARDSGTGEYEQYF. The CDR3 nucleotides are TGCGCCAGGGACTCCGGGACAGGGGAGTACGAGCAGTACTTC.

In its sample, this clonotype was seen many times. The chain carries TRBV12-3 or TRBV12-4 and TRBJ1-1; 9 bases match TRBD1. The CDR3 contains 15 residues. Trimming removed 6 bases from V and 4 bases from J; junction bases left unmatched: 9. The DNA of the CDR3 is TGTGCCAGCAGCGACGGACAGGGGAGGCGCACTGAAGCTTTCTTT. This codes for CASSDGQGRRTEAFF.

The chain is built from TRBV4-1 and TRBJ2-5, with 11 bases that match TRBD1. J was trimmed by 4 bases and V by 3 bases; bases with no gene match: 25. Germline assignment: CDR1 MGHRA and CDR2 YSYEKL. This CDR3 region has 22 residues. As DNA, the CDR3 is TGCGCCAGCAGCCATGCCAGACTCCTTTGGACAGGGGGCGCGGAACCGCCAGAGACCCAGTACTTC. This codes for CASSHARLLWTGGAEPPETQYF.

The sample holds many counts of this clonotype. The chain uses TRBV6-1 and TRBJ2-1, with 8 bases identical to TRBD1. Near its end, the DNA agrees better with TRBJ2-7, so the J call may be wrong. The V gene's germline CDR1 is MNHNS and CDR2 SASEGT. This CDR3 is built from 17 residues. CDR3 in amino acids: CASSSQAGGDLGYEQYF. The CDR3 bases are TGTGCCAGCAGTTCCCAGGCAGGGGGCGACCTTGGCTACGAGCAGTACTTC.

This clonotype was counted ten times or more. For the CDR3, the DNA is TGTGCCAGCAGTTACGATGATGACACCATATATTTT. This gives the protein CASSYDDDTIYF. This chain links TRBV6-6 with TRBJ1-3, with D uncertain. V lost 2 bases and J 8 bases, leaving 7 bases between the germline ends. Per germline, CDR1 MNHNY and CDR2 SVGAGI (reference sequence). The length of the CDR3 is 12 residues.

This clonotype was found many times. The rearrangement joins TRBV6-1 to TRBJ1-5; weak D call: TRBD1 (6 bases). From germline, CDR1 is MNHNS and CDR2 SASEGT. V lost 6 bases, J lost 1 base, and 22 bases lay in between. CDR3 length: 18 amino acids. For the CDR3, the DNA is TGTGCCAGCAGCACCCCATCAGGGGCACGCACAAGCAATCAGCCCCAGCATTTT. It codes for CASSTPSGARTSNQPQHF.

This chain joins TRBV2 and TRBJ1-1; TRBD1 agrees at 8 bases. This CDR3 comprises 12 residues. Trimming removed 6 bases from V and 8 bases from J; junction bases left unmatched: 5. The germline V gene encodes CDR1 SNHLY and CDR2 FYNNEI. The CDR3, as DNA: TGTGCCAGCAGCCCGACAGGGGTAGAAGCTTTCTTT. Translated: CASSPTGVEAFF.

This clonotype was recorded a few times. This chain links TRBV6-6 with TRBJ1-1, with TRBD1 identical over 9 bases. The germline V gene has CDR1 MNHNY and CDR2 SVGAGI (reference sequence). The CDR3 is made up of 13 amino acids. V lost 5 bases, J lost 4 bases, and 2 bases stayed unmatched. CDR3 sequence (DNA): TGTGCCAGCAGTCGGACAGGGGCCACTGAAGCTTTCTTT. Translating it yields CASSRTGATEAFF.